The sequence of this T cell receptor (beta chain) was determined in a study of cytomegalovirus exposure and HLA in healthy donors. Study-level results: Published work reported that the classifier diagnosed cytomegalovirus status with high specificity and sensitivity.

The PCR contained 60 Vbeta and 13 Jbeta primers. The data were produced by immunoSEQ multiplex PCR, yet TCRdb's version contains in-frame clones alone and is incomplete. The sample records 130,000 to 150,000 clones, 77% being singletons. Regarding this clone: Antigen: not known.

This CDR3 region has 13 residues. The germline V gene has CDR1 MNHNS and CDR2 SASEGT. The ends were cut back, 5 bases at V and 6 bases at J, with 14 bases in the middle. The chain joins TRBV6-1 to TRBJ2-7; D is perhaps TRBD1 (6 bases). This clonotype was obtained from a woman aged 45-65 years in good health and CMV-seronegative. Source material: PBMCs. The chain's CDR3 is CASSNRVSGEQYF. The CDR3 nucleotides read TGTGCCAGCAGTAACAGGGTGAGTGGCGAGCAGTACTTC.